Sequencing of this T cell receptor (beta chain) was carried out in a study of cytomegalovirus exposure and HLA in healthy donors. This CDR3 contains 15 residues. Germline V gene lookup returns CDR1 SGHDT and CDR2 YYEEEE. The V and J ends lost 0 bases and 0 bases respectively, with 7 bases between them. Vbeta (60) and Jbeta (13) primers were used in the PCR. Profiled with immunoSEQ multiplex PCR; TCRdb holds only in-frame clones, not every one. The table records tens of thousands of clones, 55% to 75% of them present only once. The study's findings and limits: Highly shared variants forming one cluster were likely a sequencing artifact. In an earlier analysis, in 587 donors, most V segments appeared productive either ~87% or ~30% of the time.

On this clone: The target antigen is unknown.

Sequencing was done on a sample of PBMCs. This sequence was found in a man in his fifties in good health and CMV-seronegative. The chain recombines TRBV5-6 with TRBJ1-5, with D unclear. CDR3 region: CASSLGTGSNQPQHF. Here the CDR3 DNA reads TGTGCCAGCAGCTTGGGCACGGGTAGCAATCAGCCCCAGCATTTT.